This is a list of T cell receptor beta chains from one sample in a study of tumor-infiltrating lymphocytes in oesophageal squamous cell carcinoma. MiXCR, run by TCRdb on the PCR reads, gives a single entry per CDR3 protein. There are roughly 18,000 distinct CDR3 sequences in the sample; nearly 45% occur only once, and less than 35% lies in the top ten. Sequencing used esophageal tumor tissue. Receptors were obtained from a male donor with esophageal squamous cell carcinoma. Both conserved end residues are part of each CDR3. The order of the fields is V gene, clone size, D gene, J gene, CDR3 protein, CDR3 DNA. A D gene is named only where the DNA matches it firmly. A row's size may be missing; if present it is once, few, many or a size class.

TRBV7-3,medium-sized,.,TRBJ2-5,CASSLTGTPQETQYF,TGTGCCAGCAGCTTAACCGGGACGCCACAAGAGACCCAGTACTTC
TRBV28,many,.,TRBJ2-1,CASNRIYNEQFF,TGTGCCAGCAACAGAATCTACAATGAGCAGTTCTTC
TRBV7-5,few,.,TRBJ2-7,CTSVPASTGVWVGPPTYEQYF,.
TRBV18,few,.,TRBJ1-4,CASSGQSNEKLFF,TGTGCCAGCTCAGGACAGAGTAATGAAAAACTGTTTTTT
TRBV24-1,.,TRBD2,TRBJ2-1,CATSDPGTSGRAGEQFF,TGTGCCACCAGTGATCCCGGAACTAGCGGGAGGGCTGGTGAGCAGTTCTTC
TRBV10-3,.,TRBD2,TRBJ2-7,CAISEIGGRAHYEQYF,TGTGCCATCAGTGAAATTGGCGGGAGGGCCCACTACGAGCAGTACTTC
TRBV28,.,.,TRBJ1-1,CASSLRGGLNTEAFF,TGTGCCAGCAGTTTACGGGGGGGGCTGAACACTGAAGCTTTCTTT
TRBV7-8,few,.,TRBJ2-1,CASSGRGSSYNEQFF,TGTGCCAGCAGCGGCAGGGGATCCTCCTACAATGAGCAGTTCTTC
TRBV7-9,.,.,TRBJ2-1,CASSLDGASYNEQFF,TGTGCCAGCAGCTTAGACGGAGCCTCCTACAATGAGCAGTTCTTC
TRBV7-6,.,.,TRBJ2-1,CASSLTQGNNEQFF,TGTGCCAGCAGCTTAACTCAGGGGAACAATGAGCAGTTCTTC
TRBV7-6,few,.,TRBJ2-1,CASSRGVDEQFF,TGTGCCAGCAGCAGGGGGGTCGATGAGCAGTTCTTC
TRBV28,many,.,TRBJ2-7,CASSFGQSYEQYF,TGTGCCAGCAGTTTTGGTCAAAGTTACGAGCAGTACTTC
TRBV28,many,.,TRBJ2-4,CASSDPSLAKNIQYF,TGTGCCAGCAGTGATCCCTCCCTAGCCAAAAACATTCAGTACTTC
TRBV20-1,.,TRBD1,TRBJ2-7,CSARGGGQRNHEQYF,TGCAGTGCTAGAGGAGGGGGACAGAGAAACCACGAGCAGTACTTC
TRBV7-9,.,.,TRBJ2-4,CASGNRQSTDTQYF,TGTGCCAGCGGCAATCGACAGAGCACAGATACGCAGTACTTC
TRBV19,many,TRBD2,TRBJ2-7,CASSRIGTSDSYEQYF,TGTGCCAGTAGCAGGATCGGGACTAGCGACTCCTACGAGCAGTACTTC
TRBV24-1,.,.,TRBJ2-3,CATSEGRGLFF,TGTGCCACCAGTGAAGGTCGGGGACTGTTCTTC
TRBV5-1,.,.,TRBJ2-3,CASSLRSRTDTQYF,TGCGCCAGCAGCTTGCGGAGTCGCACAGATACGCAGTATTTT
TRBV3-1,.,.,TRBJ2-2,CASSQVVTTTGELFF,TGTGCCAGCAGCCAAGTTGTGACGACCACCGGGGAGCTGTTTTTT
TRBV7-8,.,.,TRBJ2-1,CASGYRGGTQYNEQFF,TGTGCCAGCGGGTATAGGGGTGGGACTCAGTACAATGAGCAGTTCTTC
TRBV20-1,.,.,TRBJ1-3,CSARDQGLGGQGNTIYF,TGCAGTGCTAGAGATCAAGGTTTGGGGGGGCAAGGAAACACCATATATTTT
TRBV6-1,.,.,TRBJ1-1,CASRVGGLTEAFF,TGTGCCAGCAGGGTCGGGGGGCTTACTGAAGCTTTCTTT
TRBV4-2,many,.,TRBJ1-2,CASSPAQGQVLGYTF,TGTGCCAGCAGCCCCGCCCAAGGGCAGGTTCTCGGCTACACCTTC
TRBV7-2,.,.,TRBJ1-1,CASSLGGRAEAFF,TGTGCCAGCAGCTTAGGGGGCAGGGCTGAAGCTTTCTTT
TRBV7-8,.,.,TRBJ2-6,CASSPQPVSGANVLTF,TGTGCCAGCAGCCCCCAGCCCGTCTCTGGGGCCAATGTCCTGACTTTC
TRBV27,once,TRBD2,TRBJ2-4,CASSPSTSGGNIQYF,TGTGCCAGCAGTCCGAGCACTAGCGGGGGAAACATTCAGTACTTC
TRBV18,many,.,TRBJ2-3,CASSPEDTQYF,TGTGCCAGCTCACCAGAAGATACGCAGTATTTT
TRBV6-1,.,TRBD1,TRBJ2-3,CASRIQGSSTDTQYF,TGTGCCAGCAGGATACAGGGGTCTAGCACAGATACGCAGTATTTT
TRBV11-2,.,.,TRBJ2-5,CASSRRTREQYF,TGTGCCAGCAGCCGCAGGACAAGGGAGCAGTACTTC
TRBV4-1,.,.,TRBJ2-1,CASSQEALNEQFF,TGCGCCAGCAGCCAAGAGGCGCTCAATGAGCAGTTCTTC
TRBV10-3,many,.,TRBJ1-2,CAIRAQQEGYTF,TGTGCCATCAGGGCCCAACAGGAGGGCTACACCTTC
TRBV2,.,.,TRBJ2-3,CASSGGTASTDTQYF,TGTGCCAGCAGTGGTGGGACGGCTAGCACAGATACGCAGTATTTT
TRBV12-3/TRBV12-4,few,TRBD2,TRBJ2-1,CASRGRPGTSGISYNEQFF,TGTGCCAGCAGAGGCCGGCCTGGGACTAGCGGGATCTCCTACAATGAGCAGTTCTTC
TRBV7-8,.,.,TRBJ1-2,CASSLSTGRSIGYTF,TGTGCCAGCAGCTTAAGCACAGGGAGGAGTATTGGCTACACCTTC
TRBV6-4,many,.,TRBJ2-2,CASSDFEDTGELFF,TGTGCCAGCAGTGACTTCGAAGACACCGGGGAGCTGTTTTTT
TRBV7-9,.,TRBD1,TRBJ2-1,CASSTDRVSYNEQFF,TGTGCCAGCAGCACGGACAGGGTATCCTACAATGAGCAGTTCTTC
TRBV7-9,.,TRBD2,TRBJ2-4,CASSPLGLAGGLWAKNIQYF,TGTGCCAGCAGCCCTCTGGGACTAGCGGGGGGGCTATGGGCCAAAAACATTCAGTACTTC
TRBV7-2,.,.,TRBJ2-5,CASSLQRGAQETQYF,TGTGCCAGCAGCCTCCAACGGGGTGCTCAAGAGACCCAGTACTTC
TRBV10-3,many,.,TRBJ2-3,CAISVGDTQYF,TGTGCCATCAGTGTTGGAGATACGCAGTATTTT
TRBV7-4,.,.,TRBJ1-1,CASSPLHLGVPEQYF,TGTGCCAGCAGCCCGTTACACCTAGGGGTCCCCGAGCAGTACTTT
TRBV7-2,.,TRBD1,TRBJ2-5,CASSPGTGGGISQYF,TGTGCCAGCAGCCCCGGGACAGGGGGCGGAATATCGCAGTACTTC
TRBV7-3,.,.,TRBJ2-7,CASSFFREFTYEQYF,TGTGCCAGCAGCTTCTTTCGGGAGTTCACCTACGAGCAGTACTTC
TRBV2,few,TRBD2,TRBJ2-3,CASSLAGGGDTQYF,TGTGCCAGCAGTCTAGCGGGGGGAGGGGATACGCAGTATTTT
TRBV14,once,.,TRBJ2-7,CASSQETGILYEQYF,TGTGCCAGCAGCCAAGAAACCGGTATACTCTACGAGCAGTACTTC
TRBV7-2,.,.,TRBJ2-4,CASSFGGPGAKNIQYF,TGTGCCAGCAGCTTTGGGGGACCTGGTGCCAAAAACATTCAGTACTTC
TRBV27,.,TRBD2,TRBJ2-1,CASSLWAAGGGNNEQFF,TGTGCCAGCAGTTTATGGGCGGCGGGAGGCGGAAACAATGAGCAGTTCTTC
TRBV7-2,few,.,TRBJ2-3,CASSLLNTQYF,TGTGCCAGCAGCTTATTGAATACGCAGTATTTT
TRBV7-2,.,TRBD1,TRBJ2-1,CASRPGTGADEQFF,TGTGCCAGCAGACCCGGGACAGGGGCCGATGAGCAGTTCTTC
TRBV7-8,.,.,TRBJ2-7,CASSLNSAYEQYF,TGTGCCAGCAGCTTAAATTCAGCCTACGAGCAGTACTTC
TRBV7-6,once,TRBD1,TRBJ2-1,CASSSRPGTGSRNEQFF,TGTGCCAGCAGCTCCAGGCCCGGGACAGGGAGTCGCAATGAGCAGTTCTTC
TRBV7-2,.,.,TRBJ2-7,CASSLALMGLSSYEQYF,TGTGCCAGCAGCTTAGCGCTTATGGGCCTGAGCTCCTACGAGCAGTACTTC